Detailed here is one T cell receptor (beta chain). The antigen this receptor binds is unknown. There are no base qualities to consult, and no much larger clone falls within one base. The record originates from a study of glioma-infiltrating T cells after dendritic cell vaccination (dated by TCRdb to about 2016). Concerning the study at large: A cohort of some 15 glioblastoma patients from Phase I and II dendritic cell vaccination trials was included, of whom 9 were newly diagnosed and 6 had recurrent disease. Patients received autologous tumor lysate-pulsed dendritic cell vaccination between the early 2000s and the early 2010s. The vaccine consisted of monocyte-derived dendritic cells cultured about seven days with IL-4 and GM-CSF, then pulsed overnight with autologous tumor lysate. Each patient was given three intradermal dendritic cell vaccine injections, spaced two weeks apart, in the arm below the axilla. Tumor-infiltrating lymphocyte content was quantified and tumor and blood repertoires were compared in dendritic cell-vaccinated glioblastoma patients by deep sequencing of TCR beta CDR3 regions. TCR sequencing metrics, including TIL content and tumor-blood repertoire overlap, were correlated with survival after dendritic cell vaccination. Paper-wide results and their limitations: The cohort was small and heterogeneous, with few patients having full blood and tumor sets and even fewer initial-recurrent tumor pairs. The three-group TCR overlap response model was characterized as speculative, and prospective validation of the model was stated to be required. Longer time to progression and overall survival after dendritic cell vaccination were predicted by higher estimated pretreatment TIL content. No direct relationship between TCR clonality and survival was found, suggesting a diverse polyclonal response may matter.

TCRB CDR3 regions were amplified from about 2 ug genomic DNA, or all available DNA if less, using the immunoSEQ assay. For multiplex PCR, 60 forward primers for TCR V beta segments and 13 reverse primers for J beta segments were used. To estimate reads per starting template, synthetic control templates were spiked into each sample at limiting dilution. The Illumina HiSeq System generated 87 bp sequencing reads. Turning to the authors' computational methods: PCR and sequencing errors were removed by merging closely related sequences with a nearest neighbor algorithm. TCR overlap was defined as the percentage of unique tumor TCR beta sequences that were also found in the peripheral blood of the same patient. TCRdb took this table from immuneACCESS and kept in-frame rearrangements with V and J called. Such tables lack part of the clones; where checked against another copy, unresolved V genes explain under half of the gap, and the rest is unexplained. Clone size and V and J calls were adopted from that table, with D and trimming inferred from the DNA. The sample table shows roughly 60,000 clones, and around nine tenths are seen once. The top ten hold 11% of the sample.

The germline V gene sets CDR1 to SGHDT and CDR2 to YYEEEE. Inclusive of the bounding cysteine and phenylalanine, the CDR3 is 17 residues long. CDR3 DNA is the only sequence kept; it has 51 bases, read in frame from the first base. Trimming at the junction amounts to 2 bases on V and 2 bases on J, and the germline ends lie 19 bases apart. The time point tag for this specimen amounts to: after dendritic cell vaccination, including at tumor progression/relapse. To be selected, patients needed enough residual fresh-frozen tumor tissue and more than two years of available survival data. Molecular status otherwise varied across the glioblastoma patients, but none of them carried an isocitrate dehydrogenase mutation. PBMC were collected before vaccination, two weeks after the third vaccination, and at tumor progression if progression occurred. The Qiagen DNeasy Blood extraction Kit was used to extract genomic DNA.

This sample comprised blood, obtained after dendritic cell vaccination. This receptor was identified in a human donor with glioblastoma. The sequence is built from TRBV5-6 and TRBJ1-2; TRBD1 is perhaps the D gene, given 6 matching bases. The CDR3 reads as follows: CASSFETGPQMNYGYTF. The base sequence is TGTGCCAGCAGCTTTGAGACAGGACCGCAAATGAACTATGGCTACACCTTC.